The T cell receptor (beta chain) under discussion was sequenced for a study of CD8 T cells in ankylosing spondylitis. This clonotype was counted between two and nine times. Its antigen is undetermined. Study-level findings and limits: Previous work reported some of these motif variants in the synovial fluid and blood of reactive arthritis. Peripheral blood samples showed relatively rare disease-linked clones, and these clones were CD8+. Reportedly, significant enrichment of disease-linked clones occurred in matched ankylosing spondylitis synovial fluid. Seemingly distinctive of ankylosing spondylitis blood was a TCR beta motif formed by eight highly homologous variants.

MiXCR, run by TCRdb on the 5' RACE reads, gives a single entry per CDR3 protein. The profile shows 240,000 or so distinct CDR3 sequences, 7.5% to 9% of them singletons. The V and J ends lost 5 bases and 5 bases respectively, with 19 bases between them. Germline values: CDR1 SGHVS, CDR2 FQNEAQ. The CDR3 length is 16 residues. The sample comprised blood, either unsorted or a sorted T cell fraction (not recorded which). This TCR derives from a male donor with ankylosing spondylitis or in good health (not recorded which). The V and J genes are TRBV7-8 and TRBJ2-1, with D perhaps assigned TRBD1 or TRBD2 (6 bases each). The CDR3 DNA follows: TGTGCCAGCAGCCCCGACCGGGGGCGGCCAAACAATGAGCAGTTCTTC. It specifies CASSPDRGRPNNEQFF.